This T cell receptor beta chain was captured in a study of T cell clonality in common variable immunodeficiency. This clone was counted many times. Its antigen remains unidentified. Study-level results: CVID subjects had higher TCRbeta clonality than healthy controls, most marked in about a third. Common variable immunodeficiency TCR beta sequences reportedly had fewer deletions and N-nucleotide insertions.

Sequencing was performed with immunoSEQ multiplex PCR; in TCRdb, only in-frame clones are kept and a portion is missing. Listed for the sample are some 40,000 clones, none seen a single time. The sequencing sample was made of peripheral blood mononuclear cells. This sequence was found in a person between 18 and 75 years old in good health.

Partial CDR3 DNA: TGTGCCAGCAGCCCAGGGGGGACCGGGGAGCAGCCC. It specifies CASSPGGTGEQP. In full, the CDR3 reads CASSPGGTGEQPQHF. The chain employs TRBV7-2 and TRBJ1-5; 7 bases fit TRBD1. With the read ending 3 residues before the CDR3 end, the germline J gene is used to fill in that end. Losses at the gene ends were 5 bases for V and 7 bases for J; bases not matched to a gene: 11. This CDR3 comprises 15 residues. CDR1 SGHTA and CDR2 FQGNSA come from the germline V gene.